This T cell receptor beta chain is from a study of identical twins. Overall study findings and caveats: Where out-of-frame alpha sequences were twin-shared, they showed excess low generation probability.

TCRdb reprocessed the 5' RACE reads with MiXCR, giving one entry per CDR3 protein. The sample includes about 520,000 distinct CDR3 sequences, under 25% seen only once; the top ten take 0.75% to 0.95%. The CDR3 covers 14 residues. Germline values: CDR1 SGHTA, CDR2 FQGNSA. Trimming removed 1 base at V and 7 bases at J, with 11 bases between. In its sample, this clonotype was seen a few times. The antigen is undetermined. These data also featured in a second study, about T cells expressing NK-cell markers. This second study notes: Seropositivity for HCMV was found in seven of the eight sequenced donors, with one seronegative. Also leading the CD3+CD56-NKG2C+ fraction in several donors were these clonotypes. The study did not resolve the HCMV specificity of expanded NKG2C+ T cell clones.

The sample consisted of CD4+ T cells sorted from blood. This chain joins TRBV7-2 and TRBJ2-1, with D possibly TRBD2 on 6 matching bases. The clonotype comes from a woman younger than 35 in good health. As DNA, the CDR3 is TGTGCCAGCAGCTTAGGGACTATCGGAAATGAGCAGTTCTTC. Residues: CASSLGTIGNEQFF.